Listed here are 32 T cell receptor beta chains from one sample, sequenced in a study of OX40 agonist ivuxolimab in advanced cancers. Library construction relied on the immunoSEQ multiplex PCR assay. Entries here come from immuneACCESS through TCRdb and include only in-frame sequences with V and J called. Some clones fail to appear in such tables; in the studies checked, an unresolved V gene covers under half of the shortfall, and the cause of the remainder is unknown. The table for this sample lists 70,000 to 95,000 clones; roughly 82% of them were counted only once. Jointly, the top ten make up 6.9% of the sample. The sequences come from CD4+ or CD8+ T cells sorted from blood, collected in a trial of the OX40 agonist ivuxolimab. These receptors originate from an adult with an advanced solid tumor such as melanoma, head and neck, liver or kidney cancer.

The chain recombines TRBV7-9 with TRBJ1-2; D might be TRBD1 (5 bases). With 1 base removed from V and 7 bases from J, the gap between germline ends came to 13 bases. This CDR3 region has 14 residues. CDR1 and CDR2 (germline): SEHNR, FQNEAQ (reference sequence). The CDR3 DNA follows: TGTGCCAGCAGCTTAGTCGGGGGGGAGCGTGGCTACACCTTC. Translating it yields CASSLVGGERGYTF.

The genes are TRBV5-6 and TRBJ1-1; D remains ambiguous. The V end lost 2 bases, the J end lost 2 bases, and 4 bases lay between the germline ends. CDR1 and CDR2 from the germline V gene are SGHDT and YYEEEE. This CDR3 has 12 amino acids. As DNA, the CDR3 is TGTGCCAGCAGCTTCCCCAACACTGAAGCTTTCTTT. Protein: CASSFPNTEAFF.

The rearrangement joins TRBV19 to TRBJ2-4, with 10 bases identical to TRBD1. Trimming cost V 5 bases and J 0 bases; bases outside gene matches: 10. The CDR3 has 18 residues. The germline gives CDR1 LNHDA, CDR2 SQIVND (reference sequence). The CDR3 DNA reads TGTGCCAGTAGTGCCGGGACAGGGGCCCGACTAGCCAAAAACATTCAGTACTTC. It yields the protein CASSAGTGARLAKNIQYF.

This chain connects TRBV6-5 to TRBJ2-5; TRBD1 is a possible D gene (5 bases). This CDR3 has 13 residues. Trimming removed 4 bases at V and 3 bases at J, with 9 bases between. CDR1 is MNHEY and CDR2 is SVGAGI in the germline V gene. The CDR3 region is CASSSSGKETQYF. CDR3 sequence (DNA): TGTGCCAGCAGTTCCTCAGGGAAAGAGACCCAGTACTTC.

The rearrangement links TRBV13 to TRBJ1-4; 10 nucleotides match TRBD1. Germline lookup yields CDR1 PRHDT and CDR2 FYEKMQ (reference sequence). Losses at the gene ends were 5 bases for V and 8 bases for J; bases not matched to a gene: 8. This CDR3 has 15 amino acids. CDR3 loop: CASSRQTGGREKLFF. The CDR3 DNA is TGTGCCAGCAGCCGCCAGACAGGGGGCAGGGAAAAACTGTTTTTT.

DNA of the CDR3: TGTGCCAGCAGTTACCTCGACGGAGGCGAGCAGTACTTC. It translates to CASSYLDGGEQYF. The gene calls are TRBV6-6 and TRBJ2-7, with D possibly being TRBD2 (5 bases). This CDR3 spans 13 amino acids. Germline lookup yields CDR1 MNHNY and CDR2 SVGAGI (reference sequence). V lost 2 bases, J lost 6 bases, and 11 bases lay in between.

The chain recombines TRBV5-1 with TRBJ2-5, with D hard to call. V lost 0 bases, J lost 0 bases, and 3 bases lay in between. The CDR3 is 13 residues long. CDR1 and CDR2 (germline): SGHRS, YFSETQ. CDR3 loop: CASSLADQETQYF. The DNA for the CDR3 is TGCGCCAGCAGCTTGGCCGACCAAGAGACCCAGTACTTC.

This rearrangement joins TRBV30 to TRBJ1-1; D gene unclear. CDR3 length: 13 residues. V lost 0 bases and J 1 base, leaving 6 bases between the germline ends. Germline CDR1 is GTSNPN and CDR2 is SVGIG (reference sequence). Written as DNA, the CDR3 is TGTGCCTGGAGTGTGGACTCGAACACTGAAGCTTTCTTT. Translation gives CAWSVDSNTEAFF.

In its sample, this clone was seen once. V is TRBV2 and J is TRBJ1-1, with D maybe TRBD1 (5 bases). V lost 3 bases, J lost 1 base, and 6 bases lay in between. The CDR3 runs to 13 residues. Germline values: CDR1 SNHLY, CDR2 FYNNEI. CDR3 residues: CASSERGNTEAFF. Written as DNA, the CDR3 is TGTGCCAGCAGTGAGAGGGGGAACACTGAAGCTTTCTTT.

This chain uses TRBV18 with TRBJ2-3; no definite D call. Trimming took off 6 bases at V and 4 bases at J, with 8 bases between the two ends. Looked up from germline, CDR1 is KGHSH and CDR2 is LQKENI. This CDR3 has 12 amino acids. CDR3 sequence (DNA): TGTGCCAGCTCCGCCGGCCCAGATACGCAGTATTTT. Its protein is CASSAGPDTQYF.

V gene TRBV11-2 combines with J gene TRBJ1-4; D is uncertain. The CDR3 contains 15 residues. V was shortened by 2 bases and J by 5 bases, with 12 bases between the two germline ends. Germline CDR1 is SGHAT and CDR2 is FQNNGV. As DNA, the CDR3 is TGTGCCAGCAGCTTAAGAGTGAAAGAAAATGAAAAACTGTTTTTT. It encodes CASSLRVKENEKLFF.

This clone was recorded only once. V usage is TRBV6-5 and J usage is TRBJ1-4, with D unclear. This CDR3 has 15 residues. Germline V gives CDR1 MNHEY, CDR2 SVGAGI. Between the trimmed V and J ends, which lost 6 bases and 10 bases, there was a span of 21 bases. The CDR3: CASSLPWGYFGKLFF. The CDR3 region has the DNA TGTGCCAGCAGCCTCCCCTGGGGTTATTTCGGAAAACTGTTTTTT.

This clone was picked up a small number of times. The chain combines TRBV15 with TRBJ2-5, with D perhaps TRBD1 or TRBD2 (5 bases each). The CDR3 spans 17 residues. From germline, CDR1 is LNHNV and CDR2 YYDKDF (reference sequence). V dropped 3 bases and J dropped 5 bases, with 22 bases sitting between them. CDR3: CATSSGNGGAPGETQYF. CDR3 nucleotides: TGTGCCACCAGCAGCGGAAATGGGGGAGCCCCTGGGGAGACCCAGTACTTC.

This rearrangement joins TRBV11-3 to TRBJ2-7; 11 bases match TRBD1. Germline lookup yields CDR1 SGHNT and CDR2 YENEEA. J was trimmed by 3 bases and V by 2 bases; bases with no gene match: 3. This CDR3 region has 15 residues. CDR3 DNA sequence: TGTGCCAGCAGCTTATTAGGGACAGGGGGCTACGAGCAGTACTTC. This encodes CASSLLGTGGYEQYF.

The chain carries TRBV4-2 and TRBJ2-3, with D possibly matching TRBD2 (6 bases). The V end was cut by 1 base, the J end by 5 bases, with 16 bases between. The CDR3 extends over 16 amino acids. In germline, CDR1 is LGHNA, CDR2 YNFKEQ. The CDR3: CASSQGQAAGGDTQYF. The CDR3 DNA sequence: TGTGCCAGCAGCCAAGGGCAGGCCGCCGGGGGAGATACGCAGTATTTT.

This clone has only one observation. The chain uses TRBV29-1 and TRBJ1-1; D uncertain. This CDR3 is built from 12 residues. Germline V CDR1 and CDR2: SQVTM, ANQGSEA. Between the trimmed V and J ends, which lost 5 bases and 4 bases, there was a span of 11 bases. CDR3 DNA sequence: TGCAGCGTTACCAGGAGGGTCACTGAAGCTTTCTTT. It yields the protein CSVTRRVTEAFF.

Notes on this clone: A junction boundary mismatches the germline segment, possibly from a read error. The chain joins TRBV15 to TRBJ2-1, with 7 nucleotides matching TRBD2. The CDR3 loop spans 15 amino acids. CDR1 and CDR2 from the germline V gene are LNHNV and YYDKDF (reference sequence). The CDR3 nucleotides are TGTGCCGCCAGCAGAGGGCAAGCGGGAAGGAATGAGCAGTTCTTC. Translating it yields CAASRGQAGRNEQFF.

The rearrangement uses TRBV29-1 and TRBJ1-2; D is undetermined. Germline CDR1 reads SQVTM; CDR2 reads ANQGSEA. Trimming removed 4 bases at V and 4 bases at J, with 4 bases between. The CDR3 is 10 residues long. The CDR3 DNA is TGCAGCGTTGTCGCCTATGGCTACACCTTC. It encodes CSVVAYGYTF. Combining the CDR3 with reference TRBV29-1 and TRBJ1-2 gives the whole variable domain SAVISQKPSRDICQRGTSLTIQCQVDSQVTMMFWYRQQPGQSLTLIATANQGSEATYESGFVIDKFPISRPNLTFSTLTVSNMSPEDSSIYLCSVVAYGYTFGSGTRLTVV.

This clone was picked up a small number of times. The CDR3 loop reads CASTPSSYEQYF. In DNA form, the CDR3 reads TGTGCCAGCACCCCGAGCTCCTACGAGCAGTACTTC. The chain joins TRBV7-9 to TRBJ2-7; D ambiguous. Germline-derived CDR1 and CDR2 are SEHNR and FQNEAQ (reference sequence). The CDR3 contains 12 residues. Trimming cost V 7 bases and J 0 bases, with 7 bases left between them.

The chain uses TRBV28 and TRBJ1-2; 9 bases are shared with TRBD1. Germline CDR1 and CDR2: MDHEN and SYDVKM. V shed 4 bases and J 2 bases; nucleotides not matched to a gene: 11. This CDR3 has 17 amino acids. Here the CDR3 reads CASSSSTGGGFNYGYTF. In DNA, the CDR3 is TGTGCCAGCAGTTCCTCGACAGGGGGAGGTTTCAACTATGGCTACACCTTC.

The CDR3 DNA reads TGCGCCAGCAGCCCAGGGCCTTTCGAACCCGGGGAGCTGTTTTTT. Its protein is CASSPGPFEPGELFF. The genes are TRBV5-1 and TRBJ2-2, with TRBD1 as a possible D gene (5 bases). Between the trimmed V and J ends, which lost 4 bases and 6 bases, there was a span of 16 bases. The CDR3 length is 15 residues. Germline V gene sequence: CDR1 SGHRS, CDR2 YFSETQ.

CDR3 region: CASSLGVSPGNTIYF. In DNA, the CDR3 is TGTGCCAGCAGCTTAGGTGTCAGCCCTGGAAACACCATATATTTT. V is TRBV11-3 and J is TRBJ1-3; D is unclear. The V and J ends lost 1 base and 2 bases respectively, with 9 bases between them. CDR1 is SGHNT and CDR2 is YENEEA in the germline V gene. The CDR3 runs to 15 residues.

V is TRBV27 and J is TRBJ1-3; no reliable D call. V shed 4 bases and J shed 2 bases, with 9 bases lying between them. Germline values: CDR1 MNHEY, CDR2 SMNVEV (reference sequence). This CDR3 is built from 14 residues. CDR3 DNA sequence: TGTGCCAGCAGTTCGTACGGGCCTGGAAACACCATATATTTT. Translating gives CASSSYGPGNTIYF.

V and J are TRBV27 and TRBJ1-1; D is possibly TRBD1 (6 bases). The V gene lost 2 bases and the J gene lost 5 bases, with 9 bases spanning the gap. Germline CDR1 is MNHEY and CDR2 is SMNVEV (reference sequence). The length of the CDR3 is 13 residues. The chain's CDR3 is CASSLTGRTEAFF. As DNA, the CDR3 is TGTGCCAGCAGTTTAACAGGGAGGACTGAAGCTTTCTTT.

V gene TRBV7-2 combines with J gene TRBJ1-1; D not resolved. Germline CDR1 and CDR2: SGHTA and FQGNSA. The V end lost 5 bases, the J end lost 1 base, and 14 bases lay between the germline ends. The CDR3 is made up of 15 amino acids. This CDR3 is CASSLRPGSNTEAFF. The CDR3 bases are TGTGCCAGCAGCCTGCGTCCCGGATCGAACACTGAAGCTTTCTTT.

This clone was seen only once. The rearrangement uses TRBV7-9 and TRBJ1-1; 9 bases are shared with TRBD1. This CDR3 region has 14 residues. Germline CDR1 and CDR2: SEHNR and FQNEAQ (reference sequence). V shed 5 bases and J 4 bases; nucleotides not matched to a gene: 5. This CDR3 is CASSVGQGSTEAFF. The CDR3 DNA reads TGTGCCAGCAGCGTCGGACAGGGGAGCACTGAAGCTTTCTTT.

This chain joins TRBV30 and TRBJ2-7; 7 nucleotides match TRBD1. Germline assignment: CDR1 GTSNPN and CDR2 SVGIG (reference sequence). V shed 4 bases, J shed 3 bases, and the junction held 9 bases outside the gene matches. The CDR3 length is 14 residues. The CDR3 nucleotides read TGTGCCTGGACTAAGGCGACAGGGAACTACGAGCAGTACTTC. Amino acids: CAWTKATGNYEQYF.

As for this clone: Other DNA sequences in this sample translate to the same CDR3. This chain uses TRBV27 with TRBJ2-1; 7 bases agree with TRBD2. Per the germline V gene, CDR1 is MNHEY and CDR2 is SMNVEV (reference sequence). The junction had 9 bases not matched to a gene; V was cut back by 5 bases and J by 2 bases. The CDR3 loop spans 16 amino acids. In nucleotides, the CDR3 is TGTGCCAGCAGTACTTATGGCCGGGGGGCCTACAATGAGCAGTTCTTC. Translating it yields CASSTYGRGAYNEQFF.

The chain uses TRBV10-3 and TRBJ1-5; perhaps TRBD1 as D (5 bases). The CDR3 has 16 amino acids. Trimming shortened V by 0 bases and J by 4 bases, and 13 bases separated the two germline ends. Per germline, CDR1 ENHRY and CDR2 SYGVKD. The CDR3 sequence: CAISESRGVVNQPQHF. For the CDR3, the DNA is TGTGCCATCAGTGAGTCCCGGGGGGTAGTGAATCAGCCCCAGCATTTT.

The V gene is TRBV25-1, the J gene TRBJ1-1; D uncertain. Looked up from germline, CDR1 is MGHDK and CDR2 is SYGVNS. Trimming left V 0 bases short and J 1 base short, with 6 bases between. The CDR3 runs to 14 residues. CDR3 DNA sequence: TGTGCCAGCAGTGAATACGGTGAGAACACTGAAGCTTTCTTT. Protein sequence: CASSEYGENTEAFF.

This chain joins TRBV18 and TRBJ2-5; 8 nucleotides match TRBD1. The trim removed 5 bases at V and 4 bases at J, leaving 6 bases unmatched. The CDR3 is 14 residues long. The V gene's germline CDR1 is KGHSH and CDR2 LQKENI. The CDR3 loop reads CASSSGQGTETQYF. CDR3 DNA: TGTGCCAGCTCATCAGGACAGGGAACAGAGACCCAGTACTTC.

This chain uses TRBV7-9 with TRBJ2-7; 12 bases are a match to TRBD1. The V segment lost 5 bases and the J segment 6 bases; nucleotides outside the gene matches: 5. The CDR3 extends over 14 amino acids. Per germline, CDR1 SEHNR and CDR2 FQNEAQ (reference sequence). CDR3 sequence (DNA): TGTGCCAGCAGCATCCGGGACAGGGGGCTCGAGCAGTACTTC. Protein sequence: CASSIRDRGLEQYF.